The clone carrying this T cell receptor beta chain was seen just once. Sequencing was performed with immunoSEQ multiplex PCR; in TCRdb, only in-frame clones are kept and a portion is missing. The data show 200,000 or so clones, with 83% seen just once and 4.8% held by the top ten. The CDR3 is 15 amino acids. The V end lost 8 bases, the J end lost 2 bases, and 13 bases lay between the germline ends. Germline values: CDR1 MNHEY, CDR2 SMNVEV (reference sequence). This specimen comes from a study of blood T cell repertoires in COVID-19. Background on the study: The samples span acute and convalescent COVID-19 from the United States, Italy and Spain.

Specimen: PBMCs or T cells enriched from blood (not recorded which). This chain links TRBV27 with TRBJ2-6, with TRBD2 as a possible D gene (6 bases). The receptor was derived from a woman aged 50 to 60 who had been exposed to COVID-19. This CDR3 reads CASSIGGAGANVLTF. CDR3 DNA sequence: TGTGCCAGCTCAATTGGAGGGGCTGGGGCCAACGTCCTGACTTTC.